The clone carrying this TCR beta chain has more than one count but fewer than ten. Antigen unknown. The data originate from a study of beta chain features in type 1 diabetes. Study-wide background: Across every sample, 107,917,701 sorted cells were examined in total.

Losses at the gene ends were 3 bases for V and 9 bases for J; bases not matched to a gene: 7. The CDR3 is made up of 15 amino acids. The V gene's germline CDR1 is SGHRS and CDR2 YFSETQ. As every portion of the isolated RNA was reverse transcribed, the sequencing read expressed TCRB transcripts. Assay used: immunoSEQ multiplex PCR; TCRdb lists only in-frame clones, some missing. This sample has 120,000 to 150,000 clones, with roughly 10% found just once. CD45RO/CCR7/CD25/CD127/CD95/CD27 sorting isolated CD4+ naive, central memory, regulatory and stem cell-like memory cells. Notes on the study in general: VDJ junctions from type 1 diabetes patients carried fewer insertions and larger deletions.

The sequence derives from a young man in good health. The chain carries TRBV5-1 and TRBJ2-1; 12 bases are a match to TRBD2. The sample taken for sequencing was naive CD4+ T cells from blood. In DNA form, the CDR3 reads TGCGCCAGCAGCTATCTAGCGGGGGGGCCGGGTGAGCAGTTCTTC. Protein: CASSYLAGGPGEQFF.